Listed here are 28 T cell receptor beta chains from one sample, sequenced in a study of blood T cell repertoires in COVID-19. Profiled with immunoSEQ multiplex PCR; TCRdb holds only in-frame clones, not every one. The sample records about 44,000 clones, about 92% being singletons. Material: peripheral blood. These receptors were obtained from a man aged 45-60 years with COVID-19, enrolled during active disease.

This chain links TRBV7-6 with TRBJ1-1; D might be TRBD1 (6 bases). The CDR3 length is 16 residues. Trimming stripped 2 bases from V and 3 bases from J, with 16 bases between. CDR1 is SGHVS and CDR2 is FNYEAQ in the germline V gene. The CDR3 DNA is TGTGCCAGCAGCTTAAGCGGGGGGCCTCTTTACACTGAAGCTTTCTTT. Its translation: CASSLSGGPLYTEAFF.

The V call is TRBV6-5, the J call TRBJ2-1; 11 bases agree with TRBD2. The germline gives CDR1 MNHEY, CDR2 SVGAGI. Unmatched junction bases numbered 5, after V lost 6 bases and J lost 7 bases. The CDR3 extends over 14 amino acids. This CDR3 is CASSRLAGRNEQFF. For the CDR3, the DNA is TGTGCCAGCAGCAGACTAGCGGGAAGGAATGAGCAGTTCTTC.

The chain is built from TRBV4-2 and TRBJ2-1; TRBD2 agrees at 7 bases. Germline V gene lookup returns CDR1 LGHNA and CDR2 YNFKEQ. The CDR3 consists of 15 residues. J gave up 5 bases and V 4 bases, and 8 bases lay outside the gene matches. CDR3 region: CASSRRLAADNEQFF. The CDR3 DNA reads as TGTGCCAGCAGCCGCCGACTAGCCGCGGACAATGAGCAGTTCTTC.

The chain joins TRBV7-2 to TRBJ2-1; TRBD2 aligns across 13 bases. V gave up 6 bases and J gave up 14 bases; unmatched junction bases: 7. From germline, CDR1 is SGHTA and CDR2 FQGNSA. This CDR3 region has 13 residues. This CDR3 is CASRAGLAGAEFF. In DNA, the CDR3 is TGTGCCAGCAGAGCAGGACTAGCGGGAGCGGAGTTCTTC.

The chain couples TRBV6-2 or TRBV6-3 to TRBJ2-5, with D uncertain. The length of the CDR3 is 17 residues. Germline values: CDR1 MNHEY, CDR2 SVGEGT. Trimming pared 0 bases from V and 3 bases from J, leaving 17 bases between. The CDR3 DNA follows: TGTGCCAGCAGTTACTCGACTTATGGCAAAGGAAAAGAGACCCAGTACTTC. This encodes CASSYSTYGKGKETQYF.

This chain joins TRBV24-1 and TRBJ1-5, with TRBD1 matching over 7 bases. The CDR3 consists of 14 residues. Germline-derived CDR1 and CDR2 are KGHDR and SFDVKD. The trim removed 3 bases at V and 5 bases at J, leaving 3 bases unmatched. CDR3 amino acids: CATSDTGAYQPQHF. In DNA, the CDR3 is TGTGCCACCAGTGATACAGGGGCTTATCAGCCCCAGCATTTT.

The gene calls are TRBV7-2 and TRBJ2-6, with 10 bases fitting TRBD2. This CDR3 has 18 residues. V lost 5 bases to trimming and J lost 4 bases; unmatched junction nucleotides: 11. Germline CDR1 SGHTA, CDR2 FQGNSA. The CDR3 protein is CASSPAPAGGGGANVLTF. DNA for the CDR3: TGTGCCAGCAGCCCCGCCCCAGCGGGAGGGGGAGGGGCCAACGTCCTGACTTTC.

This clone was seen a few times. The chain uses TRBV29-1 and TRBJ1-2; maybe TRBD1 (6 bases). Trimming left V 4 bases short and J 3 bases short, with 18 bases between. The CDR3 totals 15 residues. Germline CDR1 and CDR2: SQVTM and ANQGSEA. Written as DNA, the CDR3 is TGCAGCGTTGGGAGCTCCGGGGGGCCCGACTATGGCTACACCTTC. This encodes CSVGSSGGPDYGYTF.

There are a few counts of this clone. The genes are TRBV4-1 and TRBJ2-7, with D possibly matching TRBD2 (6 bases). The CDR3 runs to 15 residues. The V and J ends lost 2 bases and 5 bases respectively, with 16 bases between them. Germline V gene lookup returns CDR1 MGHRA and CDR2 YSYEKL. This CDR3 is CASSQLGLLRDEQYF. CDR3 bases: TGCGCCAGCAGCCAACTGGGACTCCTCCGGGACGAGCAGTACTTC.

This chain joins TRBV21-1 and TRBJ1-1. TRBV21-1 is tagged as a pseudogene. CDR3 length: 20 residues. The CDR3 nucleotides read TGTGCCAGCAGCAAAGCGGTCTTTCCCCAGACCATGGGGAGGGAGACTGAAGCTTTCTTT. Translation gives CASSKAVFPQTMGRETEAFF.

This chain uses TRBV7-6 with TRBJ2-1; weak D call: TRBD2 (7 bases). The CDR3 has 15 amino acids. Trimming took off 7 bases at V and 8 bases at J, with 21 bases between the two ends. Germline lookup yields CDR1 SGHVS and CDR2 FNYEAQ. The CDR3 region is CASTPLGGGPYEQFF. The DNA of the CDR3 is TGTGCCAGCACCCCCCTAGGGGGAGGGCCTTATGAGCAGTTCTTC.

The CDR3 is CASSPRQAYYEQYF. For the CDR3, the DNA is TGTGCCAGCAGCCCACGACAGGCATACTACGAGCAGTACTTC. The chain carries TRBV6-5 and TRBJ2-7; tentatively, D is TRBD1 (6 bases). V gave up 6 bases and J gave up 3 bases, with 15 bases separating them. The CDR3 is made up of 14 amino acids. The germline V gene has CDR1 MNHEY and CDR2 SVGAGI.

This chain connects TRBV4-1 to TRBJ1-5; no firm D call. Germline CDR1 MGHRA, CDR2 YSYEKL. V was pared by 3 bases and J by 2 bases, with 11 bases between. The CDR3 extends over 15 amino acids. For the CDR3, the DNA is TGCGCCAGCAGCCACATCGACACGGGCAATCAGCCCCAGCATTTT. Protein: CASSHIDTGNQPQHF.

J is TRBJ1-1 and V is TRBV6-5; 7 positions match TRBD1. Trimming cost V 3 bases and J 5 bases; bases outside gene matches: 12. The germline gives CDR1 MNHEY, CDR2 SVGAGI. The CDR3 spans 16 residues. The CDR3 spells CASSYWQGGGVTEAFF. The CDR3 DNA sequence: TGTGCCAGCAGTTATTGGCAGGGGGGCGGGGTTACTGAAGCTTTCTTT.

V usage is TRBV5-1 and J usage is TRBJ2-3, with TRBD1 matching over 7 bases. V gave up 0 bases and J gave up 1 base; unmatched junction bases: 8. The CDR3 extends over 17 amino acids. CDR1 SGHRS and CDR2 YFSETQ come from the germline V gene. CDR3 loop: CASSLVTGAGGTDTQYF. The CDR3 DNA sequence: TGCGCCAGCAGCTTGGTAACAGGGGCCGGGGGCACAGATACGCAGTATTTT.

This clone has just a few counts. The chain links TRBV12-3 or TRBV12-4 to TRBJ1-1; D is unresolved. V lost 3 bases and J lost 7, with 12 bases in between. The CDR3 is made up of 13 amino acids. The CDR3 DNA is TGTGCCAGCAGTTTTTTTGGGGAGGGTGAAGCTTTCTTT. Translating gives CASSFFGEGEAFF.

CDR3 sequence: CASNPGHYEQYF. CDR3 coding DNA: TGTGCCAGCAACCCAGGGCACTACGAGCAGTACTTC. The V and J genes are TRBV6-5 and TRBJ2-7; a possible D gene is TRBD1 (5 bases). The CDR3 is 12 residues long. V gave up 7 bases and J gave up 3 bases, with 10 bases separating them. Germline V lookup: CDR1 MNHEY, CDR2 SVGAGI.

This clone showed up just once. This chain connects TRBV20-1 to TRBJ2-1; 8 bases fit TRBD2. This CDR3 region has 15 residues. The V and J ends lost 3 bases and 3 bases, in that order; junction bases with no gene match: 7. The V gene's germline CDR1 is DFQATT and CDR2 SNEGSKA (reference sequence). DNA of the CDR3: TGCAGTGCTAGTAAACTAGCGGACCTCTACAATGAGCAGTTCTTC. As protein: CSASKLADLYNEQFF.

The chain joins TRBV18 to TRBJ1-3, with TRBD1 matching over 7 bases. The V gene end was trimmed by 3 bases and the J gene end by 4 bases; junction bases not matched to a gene: 6. This CDR3 is built from 15 residues. Germline lookup yields CDR1 KGHSH and CDR2 LQKENI. Here the CDR3 reads CASSPLPGQGNTIYF. The CDR3 region has the DNA TGTGCCAGCTCACCGTTACCGGGACAGGGAAACACCATATATTTT.

The rearrangement uses TRBV6-5 and TRBJ1-2; the match to TRBD1 covers 7 bases. J lost 4 bases, V lost 6 bases, and 5 bases had no gene match. The CDR3 totals 13 residues. Germline V gene lookup returns CDR1 MNHEY and CDR2 SVGAGI. DNA of the CDR3: TGTGCCAGCAGGGAGGCAGGGGGCTATGGCTACACCTTC. Translated, it gives CASREAGGYGYTF.

This chain links TRBV29-1 with TRBJ2-1; TRBD2 matches 9 bases. This CDR3 comprises 14 residues. Germline-derived CDR1 and CDR2 are SQVTM and ANQGSEA. V was clipped by 4 bases and J by 9 bases; unmatched bases: 10. CDR3 sequence (DNA): TGCAGCGTTGGACGGATAGCGGGAGTGGTTGAGCAGTTCTTC. Protein: CSVGRIAGVVEQFF.

The chain links TRBV30 to TRBJ1-1; no definite D call. Germline-derived CDR1 and CDR2 are GTSNPN and SVGIG (reference sequence). V lost 2 bases and J 5 bases, leaving 15 bases between the germline ends. The CDR3 runs to 14 residues. The CDR3 DNA sequence: TGTGCCTGGAGTACGATCGGGGTAGGGACTGAAGCTTTCTTT. It codes for CAWSTIGVGTEAFF.

The chain links TRBV3-1 (or the pseudogene TRBV3-2) to TRBJ2-3, with D perhaps matching TRBD2 (6 bases). Germline V gene data show CDR1 as LGHDT and CDR2 as YNNKEL (reference sequence). Trimming removed 5 bases from V and 6 bases from J, with 18 bases in between. This CDR3 is built from 15 residues. DNA of the CDR3: TGTGCCAGCAGCGCCAGGAGGGAGCCGGGTGATACGCAGTATTTT. Translation gives CASSARREPGDTQYF.

The chain carries TRBV28 and TRBJ2-7, with 11 bases matching TRBD2. The germline CDR1 and CDR2 sequences are MDHEN and SYDVKM. This CDR3 spans 16 amino acids. V was pared by 1 base and J by 1 base, with 3 bases of the junction left unmatched. CDR3 in DNA: TGTGCCAGCAGTTTATTGGCTAGCGGGAGGTCCTACGAGCAGTACTTC. It yields the protein CASSLLASGRSYEQYF.

With respect to this clone: At one end, the junction sequence differs from germline, possibly due to a read error. The chain carries TRBV7-7 and TRBJ2-5; D gene uncertain. The CDR3 consists of 13 residues. Germline V gene lookup returns CDR1 SSHAT and CDR2 FNYEAQ (reference sequence). The CDR3 sequence: CASSPGYQETQYF. CDR3 bases: TGTGCTAGCAGCCCGGGTTACCAAGAGACCCAGTACTTC.

This clone was recorded a few times. J is TRBJ2-6 and V is TRBV10-1; D not certain. Germline V lookup: CDR1 WNHNN, CDR2 SYGVQD (reference sequence). The CDR3 contains 16 residues. Trimming stripped 11 bases from V and 3 bases from J, with 20 bases between. CDR3 protein: CACPTPVWFGANVLTF. CDR3 bases: TGCGCCTGCCCCACCCCGGTGTGGTTTGGGGCCAACGTCCTGACTTTC.

The V gene is TRBV5-4, the J gene TRBJ1-2; D is unclear. Trimming cost V 4 bases and J 4 bases, with 8 bases left between them. In germline, CDR1 is SGHNT, CDR2 YYREEE (reference sequence). The CDR3 totals 12 residues. CDR3 nucleotides: TGTGCCAGCAGCCTGACGGGCTATGGCTACACCTTC. The encoded protein is CASSLTGYGYTF.

This rearrangement joins TRBV7-2 to TRBJ2-1, with TRBD2 as a possible D gene (7 bases). The CDR3 consists of 12 residues. V lost 8 bases, J lost 11 bases, and 16 bases lay in between. Looked up from germline, CDR1 is SGHTA and CDR2 is FQGNSA. The DNA for the CDR3 is TGTGCCAGCGGGGGGGCCCCCGGCAAGCAGTTCTTC. Translating it yields CASGGAPGKQFF.